The text below deals with one T cell receptor beta chain. The authors' processing: How many nucleated cells were present was estimated from reference gene primer amplification. Libraries were prepared by immunoSEQ multiplex PCR; TCRdb keeps only in-frame clonotypes and omits some of them. V and J calls and clone size are those listed in that table; D and trimming were worked out from the DNA. The sample includes about 97,000 clones, approximately 82% of them seen just once. This entry is derived from a study of blood T cell repertoires in COVID-19. Study-level background: The United States, Italy and Spain supplied acute and convalescent COVID-19 samples.

Sequencing was done on a sample of peripheral blood. This TCR was sampled from a man in his sixties with active or convalescent COVID-19.

The CDR3 is CSVVGRGNTEAFF. In nucleotides, the CDR3 is TGCAGCGTTGTGGGCAGGGGTAACACTGAAGCTTTCTTT. The rearrangement uses TRBV29-1 and TRBJ1-1; tentative D call: TRBD1 (6 bases). CDR3 length equals 13 residues. Deletions cut 4 bases from V and 2 bases from J, with 11 bases between. CDR1 is SQVTM and CDR2 is ANQGSEA in the germline V gene.